This entry lists 5 T cell receptor beta chains sequenced from one sample in a study of blood T cell repertoires in COVID-19. Sequencing used immunoSEQ multiplex PCR; TCRdb keeps in-frame clones, though not all of them. This table has about 52,000 clones, around 81% appearing once. The sample comprised peripheral blood. All receptors derive from a woman over 75 with COVID-19, enrolled during active disease.

The chain combines TRBV28 with TRBJ1-1; tentative D call: TRBD1 (5 bases). The germline V gene encodes CDR1 MDHEN and CDR2 SYDVKM. V was cut by 6 bases and J by 2 bases, with 16 bases left in between. This CDR3 is 15 amino acids long. CDR3 sequence reads: CASRRWEGQNTEAFF. In DNA form, the CDR3 reads TGTGCCAGCAGGCGATGGGAGGGGCAAAACACTGAAGCTTTCTTT.

The V call is TRBV23-1, the J call TRBJ2-3, with D possibly TRBD1 on 5 matching bases. TRBV23-1 is treated as an ORF (open reading frame) with a function not yet certain. This CDR3 is built from 15 residues. V lost 7 bases to trimming and J lost 3 bases, with 17 bases between them. Here the CDR3 reads CASTLGDGATDTQYF. Written as DNA, the CDR3 is TGCGCCAGCACTTTAGGGGATGGGGCAACAGATACGCAGTATTTT.

This rearrangement joins TRBV29-1 to TRBJ2-7; the match to TRBD1 covers 8 bases. CDR1 and CDR2 (germline): SQVTM, ANQGSEA. The CDR3 runs to 18 residues. With 4 bases clipped from V and 6 bases from J, the junction kept 23 bases outside the gene matches. The CDR3: CSVAGGQGAPKDGSEQYF. CDR3 nucleotide sequence: TGCAGCGTTGCAGGAGGTCAGGGGGCGCCGAAAGACGGGAGCGAGCAGTACTTC.

This chain joins TRBV7-2 and TRBJ2-3, with 7 bases fitting TRBD2. The junction had 7 bases not matched to a gene; V was cut back by 3 bases and J by 4 bases. The germline CDR1 and CDR2 sequences are SGHTA and FQGNSA. The length of the CDR3 is 15 residues. The CDR3 DNA follows: TGTGCCAGCAGCTTTGGACTAGTGGGCGCAGATACGCAGTATTTT. Translating it yields CASSFGLVGADTQYF.

The chain combines TRBV5-1 with TRBJ2-1; TRBD1 is a possible D gene (7 bases). CDR1 is SGHRS and CDR2 is YFSETQ in the germline V gene. Trimming cost V 4 bases and J 11 bases, with 19 bases left between them. CDR3 length equals 14 residues. The CDR3 nucleotides read TGCGCCAGCAGCGCCTTTGGGGGGACAGAGAAGCAGTTCTTC. Protein product: CASSAFGGTEKQFF. Together with reference TRBV5-1 and TRBJ2-1, the CDR3 gives the full variable domain: KAGVTQTPRYLIKTRGQQVTLSCSPISGHRSVSWYQQTPGQGLQFLFEYFSETQRNKGNFPGRFSGRQFSNSRSEMNVSTLELGDSALYLCASSAFGGTEKQFFGPGTRLTVL.